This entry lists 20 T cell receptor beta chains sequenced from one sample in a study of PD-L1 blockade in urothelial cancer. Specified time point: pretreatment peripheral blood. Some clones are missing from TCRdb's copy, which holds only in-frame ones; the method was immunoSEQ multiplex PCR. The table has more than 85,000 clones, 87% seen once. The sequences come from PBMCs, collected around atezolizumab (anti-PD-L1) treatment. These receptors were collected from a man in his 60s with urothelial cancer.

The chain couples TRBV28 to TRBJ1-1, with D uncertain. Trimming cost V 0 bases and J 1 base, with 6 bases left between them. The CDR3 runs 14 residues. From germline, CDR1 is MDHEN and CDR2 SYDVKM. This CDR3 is CASSLWRGNTEAFF. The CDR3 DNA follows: TGTGCCAGCAGTTTATGGCGGGGGAACACTGAAGCTTTCTTT.

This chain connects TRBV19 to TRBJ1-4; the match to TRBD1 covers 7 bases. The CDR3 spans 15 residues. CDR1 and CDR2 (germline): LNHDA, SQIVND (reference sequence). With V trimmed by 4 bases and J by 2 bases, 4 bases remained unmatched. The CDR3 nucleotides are TGTGCCAGTAGTAGGGAGACAGGGACTAATGAAAAACTGTTTTTT. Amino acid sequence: CASSRETGTNEKLFF.

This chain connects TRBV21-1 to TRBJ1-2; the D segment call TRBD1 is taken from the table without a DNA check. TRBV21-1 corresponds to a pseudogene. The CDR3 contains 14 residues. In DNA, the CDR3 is TGTGCCAGACAGGGGGCCCCTTACGACTATGGCTACACCTTC. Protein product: CARQGAPYDYGYTF.

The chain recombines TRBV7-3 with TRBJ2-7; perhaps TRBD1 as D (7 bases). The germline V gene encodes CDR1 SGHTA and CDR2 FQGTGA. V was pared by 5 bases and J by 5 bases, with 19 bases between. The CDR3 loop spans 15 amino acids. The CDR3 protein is CASSPRQGGGDEQYF. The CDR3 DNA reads TGTGCCAGCAGCCCCCGACAGGGAGGAGGTGACGAGCAGTACTTC.

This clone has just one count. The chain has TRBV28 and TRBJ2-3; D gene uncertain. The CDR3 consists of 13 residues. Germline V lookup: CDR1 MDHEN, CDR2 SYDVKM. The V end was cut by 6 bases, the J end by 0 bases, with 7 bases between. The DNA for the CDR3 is TGTGCCAGCAGCCCCCTTAGCACAGATACGCAGTATTTT. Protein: CASSPLSTDTQYF.

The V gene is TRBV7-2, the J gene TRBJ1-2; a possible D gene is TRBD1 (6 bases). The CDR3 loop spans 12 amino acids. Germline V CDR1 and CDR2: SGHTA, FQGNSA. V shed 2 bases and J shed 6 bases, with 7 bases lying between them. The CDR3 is CASSLRGNGYTF. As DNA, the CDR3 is TGTGCCAGCAGCTTAAGGGGGAATGGCTACACCTTC.

Here the CDR3 reads CASSLVGRSYEQYF. CDR3 DNA sequence: TGTGCCAGCAGCTTGGTGGGGAGATCCTACGAGCAGTACTTC. The V and J genes are TRBV5-5 and TRBJ2-7, with D maybe TRBD2 (5 bases). V was trimmed by 0 bases and J by 1 base, leaving 8 bases between them. The V gene's germline CDR1 is SGHKS and CDR2 YYEKEE (reference sequence). CDR3 length equals 14 residues.

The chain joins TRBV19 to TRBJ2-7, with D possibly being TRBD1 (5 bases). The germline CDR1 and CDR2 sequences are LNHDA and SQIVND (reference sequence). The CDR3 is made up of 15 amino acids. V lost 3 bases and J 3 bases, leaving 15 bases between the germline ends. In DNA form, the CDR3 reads TGTGCCAGTAGTATGACAGTCCAAATCGACTACGAGCAGTACTTC. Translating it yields CASSMTVQIDYEQYF.

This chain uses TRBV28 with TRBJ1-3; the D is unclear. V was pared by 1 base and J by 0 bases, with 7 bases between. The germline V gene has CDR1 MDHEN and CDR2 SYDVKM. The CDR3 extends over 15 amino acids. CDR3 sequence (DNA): TGTGCCAGCAGTTTATTCAGTATCTCTGGAAACACCATATATTTT. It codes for CASSLFSISGNTIYF.

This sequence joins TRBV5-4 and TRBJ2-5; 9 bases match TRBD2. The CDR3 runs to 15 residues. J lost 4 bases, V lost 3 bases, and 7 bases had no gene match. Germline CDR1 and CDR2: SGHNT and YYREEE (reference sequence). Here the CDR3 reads CASSSDPLAGETQYF. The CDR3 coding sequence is TGTGCCAGCAGCTCCGACCCACTAGCGGGAGAGACCCAGTACTTC.

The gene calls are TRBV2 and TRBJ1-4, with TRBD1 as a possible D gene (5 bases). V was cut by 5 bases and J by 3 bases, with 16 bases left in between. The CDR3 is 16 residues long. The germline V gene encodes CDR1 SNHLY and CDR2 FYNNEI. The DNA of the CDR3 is TGTGCCAGCAGTCCGTCACAATGGGGCTCTAATGAAAAACTGTTTTTT. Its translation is CASSPSQWGSNEKLFF.

The CDR3 here is CASSLSGRGSFYEQYF. The CDR3 bases are TGTGCCAGCAGCTTATCGGGGCGGGGTAGCTTCTACGAGCAGTACTTC. J is TRBJ2-7 and V is TRBV7-2; weak D call: TRBD2 (6 bases). V was trimmed by 2 bases and J by 3 bases, leaving 17 bases between them. Germline V gene lookup returns CDR1 SGHTA and CDR2 FQGNSA. The CDR3 has 16 amino acids.

CDR3 sequence: CASSLVSGGETQYF. CDR3 DNA: TGTGCCAGCAGCTTAGTGAGCGGGGGGGAGACCCAGTACTTC. The chain joins TRBV7-8 to TRBJ2-5; 9 positions agree with TRBD2. Germline V gene data show CDR1 as SGHVS and CDR2 as FQNEAQ. V shed 1 base, J shed 5 bases, and the junction held 2 bases outside the gene matches. This CDR3 contains 14 residues. Looking up the rest from reference TRBV7-8 and TRBJ2-5 gives the full variable domain: GAGVSQSPRYKVAKRGQDVALRCDPISGHVSLFWYQQALGQGPEFLTYFQNEAQLDKSGLPSDRFFAERPEGSVSTLKIQRTQQEDSAVYLCASSLVSGGETQYFGPGTRLLVL.

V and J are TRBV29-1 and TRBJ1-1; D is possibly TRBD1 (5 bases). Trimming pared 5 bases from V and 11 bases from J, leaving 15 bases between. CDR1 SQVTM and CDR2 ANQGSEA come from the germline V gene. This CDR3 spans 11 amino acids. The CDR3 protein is CSVSSGSGAFF. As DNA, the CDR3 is TGCAGCGTTTCTTCAGGGTCGGGCGCTTTCTTT.

The CDR3 reads CATTMDSKYEQYF. Written as DNA, the CDR3 is TGTGCCACCACCATGGACAGCAAATACGAGCAGTACTTC. The gene calls are TRBV15 and TRBJ2-7; tentative D call: TRBD1 (6 bases). The CDR3 runs 13 residues. Germline loops: CDR1 LNHNV, CDR2 YYDKDF (reference sequence). The germline V and J ends were trimmed by 7 bases and 4 bases, with 14 bases remaining between them.

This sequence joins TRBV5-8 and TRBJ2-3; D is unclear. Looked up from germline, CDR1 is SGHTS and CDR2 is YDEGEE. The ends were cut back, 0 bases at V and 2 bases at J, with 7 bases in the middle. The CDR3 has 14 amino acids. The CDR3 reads CASSLGTITDTQYF. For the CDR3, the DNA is TGTGCCAGCAGCTTGGGTACTATCACAGATACGCAGTATTTT.

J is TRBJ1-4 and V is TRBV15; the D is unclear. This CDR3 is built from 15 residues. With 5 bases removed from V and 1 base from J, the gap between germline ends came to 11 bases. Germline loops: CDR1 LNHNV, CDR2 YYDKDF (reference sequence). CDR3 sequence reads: CATSGRTVTNEKLFF. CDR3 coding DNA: TGTGCCACCAGCGGGAGGACTGTAACTAATGAAAAACTGTTTTTT.

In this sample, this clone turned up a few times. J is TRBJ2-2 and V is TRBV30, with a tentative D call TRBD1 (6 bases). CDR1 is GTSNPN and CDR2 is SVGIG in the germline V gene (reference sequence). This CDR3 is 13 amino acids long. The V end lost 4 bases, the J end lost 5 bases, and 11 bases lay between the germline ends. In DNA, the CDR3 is TGTGCCTGGAACAACAGGGAAACCGGGGAGCTGTTTTTT. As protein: CAWNNRETGELFF.

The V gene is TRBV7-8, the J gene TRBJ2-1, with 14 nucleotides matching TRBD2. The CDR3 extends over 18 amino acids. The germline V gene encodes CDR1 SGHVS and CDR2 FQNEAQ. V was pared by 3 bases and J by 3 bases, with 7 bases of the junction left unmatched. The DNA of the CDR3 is TGTGCCAGCAGCTTCGGGGGACTAGCGGGAGTAGGCTACAATGAGCAGTTCTTC. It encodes CASSFGGLAGVGYNEQFF.

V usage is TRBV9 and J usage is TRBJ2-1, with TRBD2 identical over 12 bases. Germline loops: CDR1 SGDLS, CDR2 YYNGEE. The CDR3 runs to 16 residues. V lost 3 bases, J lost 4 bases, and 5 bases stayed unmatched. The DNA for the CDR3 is TGTGCCAGCAGCGCCACTAGCGGGAGGTGGTACAATGAGCAGTTCTTC. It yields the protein CASSATSGRWYNEQFF. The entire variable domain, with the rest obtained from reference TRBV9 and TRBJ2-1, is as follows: DSGVTQTPKHLITATGQRVTLRCSPRSGDLSVYWYQQSLDQGLQFLIQYYNGEERAKGNILERFSAQQFPDLHSELNLSSLELGDSALYFCASSATSGRWYNEQFFGPGTRLTVL.